The 9 T cell receptor beta chains in this list originate from one sample, sequenced in a study of blood T cell repertoires in COVID-19. Measured with immunoSEQ multiplex PCR; TCRdb has only the in-frame clones, and not every one. The sample lists about 87,000 clones; roughly 76% were seen once. The sample taken for sequencing was peripheral blood. These receptors came from a woman in her forties or fifties with acute or convalescent COVID-19.

This CDR3 is CASSQQGASNQPQHF. In DNA, the CDR3 is TGTGCCAGCAGCCAGCAGGGGGCGAGCAATCAGCCCCAGCATTTT. The V call is TRBV3-1 (or the pseudogene TRBV3-2), the J call TRBJ1-5; TRBD1 matches 8 bases. The CDR3 is made up of 15 amino acids. V shed 3 bases and J 1 base; nucleotides not matched to a gene: 2. Germline V CDR1 and CDR2: LGHDT, YNNKEL (reference sequence).

The table lists this clone with a few counts. The chain uses TRBV3-1 (or the pseudogene TRBV3-2) and TRBJ1-2, with TRBD1 matching over 9 bases. With 8 bases clipped from V and 8 bases from J, the junction kept 9 bases outside the gene matches. Germline V lookup: CDR1 LGHDT, CDR2 YNNKEL (reference sequence). This CDR3 is 13 amino acids long. CDR3 bases: TGTGCCAGCTGGGGACAGGGTATGGGAGGCTACACCTTC. Amino acid sequence: CASWGQGMGGYTF.

The chain joins TRBV27 to TRBJ1-4, with 7 bases matching TRBD1. Germline V gene lookup returns CDR1 MNHEY and CDR2 SMNVEV (reference sequence). Losses at the gene ends were 3 bases for V and 7 bases for J; bases not matched to a gene: 8. There are 15 residues in the CDR3. CDR3 in DNA: TGTGCCAGCAGTTTGACAGGGAGTTTTGGTGAAAAACTGTTTTTT. This encodes CASSLTGSFGEKLFF.

The V gene is TRBV7-2, the J gene TRBJ2-2, with a possible D match to TRBD1 (5 bases). Germline CDR1 reads SGHTA; CDR2 reads FQGNSA. Trimming took off 3 bases at V and 5 bases at J, with 10 bases between the two ends. The CDR3 is 14 amino acids. The CDR3 sequence: CASSFGGATGELFF. The CDR3 DNA follows: TGTGCCAGCAGCTTTGGTGGGGCGACCGGGGAGCTGTTTTTT.

The V gene is TRBV2, the J gene TRBJ2-1; 7 bases agree with TRBD2. The V and J ends lost 0 bases and 12 bases, in that order; junction bases with no gene match: 5. Looked up from germline, CDR1 is SNHLY and CDR2 is FYNNEI. This CDR3 has 13 amino acids. The chain's CDR3 is CASSEALTGGQFF. The CDR3 nucleotides read TGTGCCAGCAGTGAAGCGCTAACGGGGGGGCAGTTCTTC.

The chain carries TRBV7-9 and TRBJ2-1; 9 positions agree with TRBD2. The CDR3 sequence is 16 residues long. Per germline, CDR1 SEHNR and CDR2 FQNEAQ (reference sequence). V shed 3 bases, J shed 5 bases, and the junction held 8 bases outside the gene matches. DNA for the CDR3: TGTGCCAGCAGCTTCCCTAGGCGGGGGGGAAACAATGAGCAGTTCTTC. It encodes CASSFPRRGGNNEQFF. The whole variable domain, remainder taken from reference TRBV7-9 and TRBJ2-1, is DTGVSQNPRHKITKRGQNVTFRCDPISEHNRLYWYRQTLGQGPEFLTYFQNEAQLEKSRLLSDRFSAERPKGSFSTLEIQRTEQGDSAMYLCASSFPRRGGNNEQFFGPGTRLTVL.

The chain links TRBV4-2 to TRBJ1-2; D not certain. The V end was cut by 0 bases, the J end by 3 bases, with 11 bases between. The CDR3 has 15 residues. CDR1 is LGHNA and CDR2 is YNFKEQ in the germline V gene. CDR3 amino acids: CASSQEARGDYGYTF. CDR3 sequence (DNA): TGTGCCAGCAGCCAAGAGGCACGGGGAGACTATGGCTACACCTTC.

The chain carries TRBV5-6 and TRBJ1-1; 9 bases are shared with TRBD1. CDR1 and CDR2 from the germline V gene are SGHDT and YYEEEE. V was clipped by 3 bases and J by 5 bases; unmatched bases: 8. The CDR3 runs to 15 residues. CDR3 region: CASSSAGTGFTEAFF. The CDR3 coding sequence is TGTGCCAGCAGCTCAGCCGGGACAGGGTTTACTGAAGCTTTCTTT.

This rearrangement joins TRBV6-1 to TRBJ2-3, with D perhaps TRBD1 (6 bases). Germline loops: CDR1 MNHNS, CDR2 SASEGT. V was cut by 1 base and J by 3 bases, with 11 bases left in between. The length of the CDR3 is 15 residues. CDR3: CASSEEGGRTDTQYF. In DNA form, the CDR3 reads TGTGCCAGCAGTGAAGAAGGGGGTCGGACAGATACGCAGTATTTT.